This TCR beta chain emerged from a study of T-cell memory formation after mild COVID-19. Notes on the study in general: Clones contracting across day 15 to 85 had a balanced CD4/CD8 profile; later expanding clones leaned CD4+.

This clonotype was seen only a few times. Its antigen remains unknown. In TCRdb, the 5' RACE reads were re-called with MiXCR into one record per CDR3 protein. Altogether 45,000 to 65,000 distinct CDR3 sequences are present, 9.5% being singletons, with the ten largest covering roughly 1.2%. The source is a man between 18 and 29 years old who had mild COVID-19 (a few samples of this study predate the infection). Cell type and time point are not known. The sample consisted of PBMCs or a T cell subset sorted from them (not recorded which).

The CDR3 here is CASSSSGASTDTQYF. The DNA of the CDR3 is TGCGCCAGCAGCTCTAGCGGGGCGAGCACAGATACGCAGTATTTT. The chain combines TRBV5-1 with TRBJ2-3; TRBD2 aligns across 9 bases. Germline V lookup: CDR1 SGHRS, CDR2 YFSETQ. With V trimmed by 3 bases and J by 0 bases, 2 bases remained unmatched. The CDR3 contains 15 residues. Looking up the rest from reference TRBV5-1 and TRBJ2-3 gives the full variable domain: KAGVTQTPRYLIKTRGQQVTLSCSPISGHRSVSWYQQTPGQGLQFLFEYFSETQRNKGNFPGRFSGRQFSNSRSEMNVSTLELGDSALYLCASSSSGASTDTQYFGPGTRLTVL.